This T cell receptor beta chain is from a study of blood T cell repertoires in COVID-19. Study-level background: Italy, Spain and the United States were the sources of the convalescent and acute COVID-19 samples.

V was trimmed by 2 bases and J by 2 bases, leaving 6 bases between them. Germline-derived CDR1 and CDR2 are KGHSH and LQKENI. This CDR3 has 13 amino acids. TCRdb's copy holds only in-frame clones and misses some; the assay was immunoSEQ multiplex PCR. The profile covers 100,000 or so clones, with about 89% appearing a single time and 15% to 20% taken by the ten largest. The sequence came from a human donor with acute or convalescent COVID-19. The donor label of this sample is uncertain. The chain carries TRBV18 and TRBJ1-2, with D maybe TRBD1 (6 bases). Sequences were obtained from peripheral blood. Here the CDR3 reads CASSPGQNYGYTF. The CDR3 DNA reads as TGTGCCAGCTCACCAGGACAGAACTATGGCTACACCTTC.